What follows describes a single T cell receptor (beta chain). Assay used: immunoSEQ multiplex PCR; TCRdb lists only in-frame clones, some missing. Of tens of thousands of clones listed, about 92% were seen once; the top ten hold around 0.41%. The sample belongs to a study of T cell changes during pregnancy in multiple sclerosis. Germline assignment: CDR1 SNHLY and CDR2 FYNNEI. The length of the CDR3 is 14 residues. Trimming pared 6 bases from V and 1 base from J, leaving 13 bases between. This TCR was sampled from a female donor with multiple sclerosis, enrolled in a pregnancy study. The V and J genes are TRBV2 and TRBJ2-7; possible D gene TRBD2, 5 bases. Source: CD4+ T cells from peripheral blood mononuclear cells, taken in the second trimester of pregnancy. Written as DNA, the CDR3 is TGTGCCAGCAGCAGCGGCAGGAATTCCTACGAGCAGTACTTC. This codes for CASSSGRNSYEQYF.